One sample yielded the 31 T cell receptor beta chains listed below, sequenced in a study of blood T cell repertoires in COVID-19. The protocol was immunoSEQ multiplex PCR, while the TCRdb copy is restricted to in-frame clones and leaves out a portion. The top ten hold approximately 9.2% of the sample, which has around 200,000 clones, approximately 75% seen once. Sequencing was done on a sample of PBMCs or T cells enriched from blood (not recorded which). These receptors came from a man between 35 and 55 years old who had recovered from COVID-19.

This chain joins TRBV10-2 and TRBJ1-2; 8 nucleotides line up with TRBD1. CDR3 length: 15 residues. CDR1 and CDR2 (germline): WSHSY, SAAADI. Unmatched junction bases numbered 11, after V lost 3 bases and J lost 8 bases. As DNA, the CDR3 is TGCGCCAGCAGTGATGGGGCGACAGGGGTGAGAGGCTACACCTTC. This sequence encodes CASSDGATGVRGYTF.

This sequence joins TRBV18 and TRBJ1-1, with D hard to call. Germline V gene data show CDR1 as KGHSH and CDR2 as LQKENI. The CDR3 has 15 amino acids. V lost 2 bases and J 0 bases, leaving 10 bases between the germline ends. Here the CDR3 DNA reads TGTGCCAGCTCACCATGGTCCCAGATGAACACTGAAGCTTTCTTT. Protein product: CASSPWSQMNTEAFF.

The J gene is TRBJ1-1, the V gene TRBV19; D is possibly TRBD1 (6 bases). Germline V gene sequence: CDR1 LNHDA, CDR2 SQIVND (reference sequence). The length of the CDR3 is 17 residues. Trimming shortened V by 5 bases and J by 0 bases, and 19 bases separated the two germline ends. The CDR3 DNA reads TGTGCCAGTAGTGATGACAGGTCCCGGGGGGTGAACACTGAAGCTTTCTTT. Amino acids: CASSDDRSRGVNTEAFF.

This clone has only a few counts. V and J are TRBV18 and TRBJ1-1; possibly TRBD1 for D (6 bases). With 1 base removed from V and 5 bases from J, the gap between germline ends came to 11 bases. The CDR3 is 14 amino acids. Germline CDR1 reads KGHSH; CDR2 reads LQKENI. The CDR3 coding sequence is TGTGCCAGCTCACCACTACAGGGAGATACTGAAGCTTTCTTT. Amino acids: CASSPLQGDTEAFF.

The chain uses TRBV7-2 and TRBJ2-1; D is possibly TRBD2 (8 bases). This CDR3 spans 17 amino acids. Germline CDR1 reads SGHTA; CDR2 reads FQGNSA. V lost 4 bases, J lost 10 bases, and 26 bases lay in between. CDR3 amino acids: CASSSQGVSGRVREQFF. The CDR3 region has the DNA TGTGCCAGCAGCTCCCAGGGGGTGAGCGGGAGAGTGAGGGAGCAGTTCTTC.

The rearrangement uses TRBV6-5 and TRBJ2-1, with 8 nucleotides matching TRBD1. CDR1 and CDR2 from the germline V gene are MNHEY and SVGAGI. The CDR3 loop spans 15 amino acids. The V gene end was trimmed by 7 bases and the J gene end by 3 bases; junction bases not matched to a gene: 8. The CDR3 loop reads CASIHDGTGYNEQFF. In DNA, the CDR3 is TGTGCCAGCATTCATGATGGGACAGGCTACAATGAGCAGTTCTTC.

This clone occurred once. CDR3 nucleotide sequence: TGTGCCAGTAGTATGGGACAGGGGGCCTCGGAACAGTTCTTC. Protein product: CASSMGQGASEQFF. The chain combines TRBV19 with TRBJ2-1, with 12 nucleotides matching TRBD1. The V gene's germline CDR1 is LNHDA and CDR2 SQIVND (reference sequence). The CDR3 loop spans 14 amino acids. The V gene end was trimmed by 3 bases and the J gene end by 13 bases; junction bases not matched to a gene: 7. Using reference TRBV19 and TRBJ2-1 for the parts outside the CDR3, the full variable domain is DGGITQSPKYLFRKEGQNVTLSCEQNLNHDAMYWYRQDPGQGLRLIYYSQIVNDFQKGDIAEGYSVSREKKESFPLTVTSAQKNPTAFYLCASSMGQGASEQFFGPGTRLTVL.

This clone was detected only a few times. The chain links TRBV7-9 to TRBJ2-7, with D possibly TRBD1 on 6 matching bases. The germline V gene has CDR1 SEHNR and CDR2 FQNEAQ (reference sequence). V was trimmed by 4 bases and J by 2 bases, leaving 12 bases between them. The CDR3 is made up of 14 amino acids. The CDR3 DNA sequence: TGTGCCAGCAGCTCGGACAGCAGACCCTACGAGCAGTACTTC. This sequence encodes CASSSDSRPYEQYF.

This clone was found once. CDR3 in amino acids: CASSETGGRANYGYTF. DNA for the CDR3: TGTGCCAGCTCCGAGACAGGGGGCAGAGCTAACTATGGCTACACCTTC. V usage is TRBV18 and J usage is TRBJ1-2; 10 bases match TRBD1. The CDR3 is made up of 16 amino acids. V dropped 6 bases and J dropped 0; count of bases not matched to a gene: 7. Germline CDR1 and CDR2: KGHSH and LQKENI.

The J gene is TRBJ1-2, the V gene TRBV29-1, with D possibly being TRBD1 (5 bases). Germline V gene lookup returns CDR1 SQVTM and CDR2 ANQGSEA. This CDR3 contains 15 residues. Trimming cost V 4 bases and J 0 bases, with 15 bases left between them. Here the CDR3 reads CSVAPTTETNYGYTF. The CDR3 nucleotides read TGCAGCGTTGCCCCTACGACAGAGACTAACTATGGCTACACCTTC.

The chain couples TRBV7-9 to TRBJ1-2, with 8 nucleotides matching TRBD1. V lost 5 bases to trimming and J lost 5 bases; unmatched junction nucleotides: 4. There are 13 residues in the CDR3. CDR1 SEHNR and CDR2 FQNEAQ come from the germline V gene (reference sequence). The CDR3 DNA follows: TGTGCCAGCAGCCCGGACAGGGTGTATGGCTACACCTTC. Its protein is CASSPDRVYGYTF.

The gene calls are TRBV5-5 and TRBJ2-7; perhaps TRBD2 as D (6 bases). CDR3 length: 15 amino acids. V gave up 0 bases and J gave up 2 bases, with 12 bases separating them. Germline lookup yields CDR1 SGHKS and CDR2 YYEKEE (reference sequence). CDR3: CASSLDRGMTYEQYF. The CDR3 nucleotides read TGTGCCAGCAGCTTGGATCGGGGGATGACCTACGAGCAGTACTTC.

The genes are TRBV2 and TRBJ2-1; 9 bases match TRBD2. Germline V gene lookup returns CDR1 SNHLY and CDR2 FYNNEI. This CDR3 region has 15 residues. The ends lost 0 bases at V and 7 bases at J; junction bases unmatched: 4. CDR3 in amino acids: CASSEASGSINEQFF. The CDR3 DNA reads TGTGCCAGCAGTGAAGCTAGCGGGAGTATAAATGAGCAGTTCTTC. Supplemented by reference TRBV2 and TRBJ2-1, the full variable domain reads EPEVTQTPSHQVTQMGQEVILRCVPISNHLYFYWYRQILGQKVEFLVSFYNNEISEKSEIFDDQFSVERPDGSNFTLKIRSTKLEDSAMYFCASSEASGSINEQFFGPGTRLTVL.

This clone turned up a few times. The chain links TRBV7-9 to TRBJ2-5; 8 nucleotides match TRBD1. Germline values: CDR1 SEHNR, CDR2 FQNEAQ (reference sequence). The CDR3 contains 15 residues. Trimming at V came to 5 bases and at J to 4 bases, leaving 9 bases not matched to a gene. The CDR3 here is CASSNEGTGGETQYF. The CDR3 nucleotides are TGTGCCAGCAGCAACGAAGGGACAGGCGGAGAGACCCAGTACTTC.

This sequence joins TRBV5-1 and TRBJ2-3; 7 positions match TRBD2. J gave up 2 bases and V 1 base, and 13 bases lay outside the gene matches. The CDR3 length is 18 residues. Per germline, CDR1 SGHRS and CDR2 YFSETQ. The CDR3 is CASSLRTRDYLLTDTQYF. Written as DNA, the CDR3 is TGCGCCAGCAGCTTGAGGACCCGGGACTACCTTCTCACAGATACGCAGTATTTT.

In the case of this clone: Germline and junction disagree at one end, which may indicate a read error. This chain links TRBV7-3 with TRBJ2-7, with 9 nucleotides matching TRBD2. This CDR3 comprises 15 residues. Germline V gives CDR1 SGHTA, CDR2 FQGTGA. For the CDR3, the DNA is TGTGCCAGCAGCCTAACTAGCGGGTCCACCTACGAGCAGTACTTC. Protein sequence: CASSLTSGSTYEQYF.

In nucleotides, the CDR3 is TGCGCCAGCACTCCTAATTGCGGGGGTCTCGACAATCAGCCCCAGCATTTT. Translation: CASTPNCGGLDNQPQHF. The V and J genes are TRBV23-1 and TRBJ1-5, with D tentatively TRBD1 (5 bases). TRBV23-1 counts as an open reading frame of uncertain function. V was cut by 7 bases and J by 3 bases, with 22 bases left in between. The CDR3 runs to 17 residues.

The chain carries TRBV2 and TRBJ1-1; D may be TRBD1 (5 bases). The CDR3 totals 15 residues. Germline V gene lookup returns CDR1 SNHLY and CDR2 FYNNEI. The V and J ends lost 4 bases and 5 bases respectively, with 17 bases between them. The CDR3 is CASSVREGHSTEAFF. CDR3 nucleotide sequence: TGTGCCAGCAGTGTAAGGGAGGGGCATTCGACTGAAGCTTTCTTT.

The J gene is TRBJ2-7, the V gene TRBV5-6, with 8 bases that match TRBD1. This CDR3 spans 14 amino acids. CDR1 is SGHDT and CDR2 is YYEEEE in the germline V gene. After removal of 5 bases from V and 4 bases from J, the junction contained 8 bases not matched to a gene. CDR3 coding DNA: TGTGCCAGCAGAATCGGACAGGGTCGGTACGAGCAGTACTTC. Its translation is CASRIGQGRYEQYF.

CDR3: CASSQPGTGNYGYTF. CDR3 nucleotide sequence: TGTGCCAGCAGCCAACCCGGGACTGGTAACTATGGCTACACCTTC. The rearrangement uses TRBV3-1 (or the pseudogene TRBV3-2) and TRBJ1-2; a weak D match, TRBD1 (5 bases). Between the trimmed V and J ends, which lost 2 bases and 1 base, there was a span of 11 bases. CDR1 LGHDT and CDR2 YNNKEL come from the germline V gene (reference sequence). The CDR3 runs to 15 residues.

V usage is TRBV7-9 and J usage is TRBJ1-1; 7 bases map to TRBD1. The V and J ends lost 5 bases and 4 bases, in that order; junction bases with no gene match: 7. Germline CDR1 SEHNR, CDR2 FQNEAQ (reference sequence). The CDR3 extends over 14 amino acids. The CDR3 loop is CASSQQGPGTEAFF. CDR3 in DNA: TGTGCCAGCAGCCAACAGGGGCCAGGCACTGAAGCTTTCTTT.

This clone was detected many times. The V gene is TRBV6-4, the J gene TRBJ2-3; 13 bases agree with TRBD2. Trimming cost V 2 bases and J 4 bases; bases outside gene matches: 3. The CDR3 spans 16 residues. The germline gives CDR1 MRHNA, CDR2 SNTAGT. In nucleotides, the CDR3 is TGTGCCAGCAGTGACAAAGGGACTAGCGGGGCAGATACGCAGTATTTT. Translating gives CASSDKGTSGADTQYF.

A remark on this clone: Other DNA sequences from this sample encode an identical CDR3 as well. This chain links TRBV7-7 with TRBJ2-6; D possibly corresponds to TRBD2 (6 bases). Germline assignment: CDR1 SSHAT and CDR2 FNYEAQ (reference sequence). The germline V and J ends were trimmed by 2 bases and 0 bases, with 11 bases remaining between them. The CDR3 consists of 17 residues. CDR3 protein: CASSLLAGSSGANVLTF. CDR3 DNA: TGTGCCAGCAGCTTATTGGCCGGGAGCTCTGGGGCCAACGTCCTGACTTTC.

The chain joins TRBV5-6 to TRBJ2-2, with D unresolved. Germline CDR1 SGHDT, CDR2 YYEEEE. The CDR3 has 13 residues. V gave up 5 bases and J gave up 4 bases, with 9 bases separating them. The CDR3 here is CASSRSGTGELFF. In DNA, the CDR3 is TGTGCCAGCAGTAGAAGTGGCACCGGGGAGCTGTTTTTT. Looking up the rest from reference TRBV5-6 and TRBJ2-2 gives the full variable domain: DAGVTQSPTHLIKTRGQQVTLRCSPKSGHDTVSWYQQALGQGPQFIFQYYEEEERQRGNFPDRFSGHQFPNYSSELNVNALLLGDSALYLCASSRSGTGELFFGEGSRLTVL.

The chain uses TRBV12-3 or TRBV12-4 and TRBJ1-1; D gene ambiguous. V gave up 3 bases and J gave up 10 bases, with 15 bases separating them. This CDR3 is 13 amino acids long. CDR3: CASSFREGVGAFF. The CDR3 DNA reads as TGTGCCAGCAGTTTTCGTGAGGGCGTTGGAGCTTTCTTT.

The chain recombines TRBV2 with TRBJ1-2, with unresolved D. Between the trimmed V and J ends, which lost 11 bases and 0 bases, there was a span of 10 bases. CDR1 is SNHLY, CDR2 FYNNEI, per germline. This CDR3 spans 12 amino acids. The CDR3 region is CASRVANYGYTF. In DNA form, the CDR3 reads TGTGCCTCGAGAGTAGCTAACTATGGCTACACCTTC.

The rearrangement links TRBV1 to TRBJ1-4; TRBD1 was called by the table and not checked on the DNA. TRBV1 is annotated as a pseudogene. The CDR3 length is 13 residues. CDR3 in amino acids: CTSPSGQGEKLFF. CDR3 nucleotides: TGCACCAGCCCTTCGGGACAGGGTGAAAAACTGTTTTTT.

This clone has just a few counts. This sequence joins TRBV5-1 and TRBJ1-1; D is possibly TRBD1 (6 bases). Trimming shortened V by 2 bases and J by 1 base, and 12 bases separated the two germline ends. This CDR3 has 15 amino acids. Germline lookup yields CDR1 SGHRS and CDR2 YFSETQ. The CDR3 loop is CASSLSGTSNTEAFF. The CDR3 DNA is TGCGCCAGCAGCTTATCCGGGACATCGAACACTGAAGCTTTCTTT.

The rearrangement links TRBV6-5 to TRBJ2-3, with D perhaps matching TRBD1 (5 bases). V was trimmed by 2 bases and J by 3 bases, leaving 12 bases between them. The germline V gene has CDR1 MNHEY and CDR2 SVGAGI. The CDR3 is 15 amino acids. The CDR3 spells CASSYQGLGTDTQYF. The CDR3 DNA follows: TGTGCCAGCAGTTACCAGGGCTTGGGGACAGATACGCAGTATTTT.

This rearrangement joins TRBV4-2 to TRBJ2-5, with 9 bases matching TRBD2. Per the germline V gene, CDR1 is LGHNA and CDR2 is YNFKEQ. V dropped 4 bases and J dropped 4; count of bases not matched to a gene: 4. The CDR3 has 14 amino acids. CDR3 loop: CASSRREGVETQYF. The CDR3 DNA reads TGTGCCAGCAGCCGGCGGGAGGGCGTAGAGACCCAGTACTTC.

This chain uses TRBV5-1 with TRBJ1-2; 10 nucleotides agree with TRBD1. V gave up 4 bases and J gave up 8 bases; unmatched junction bases: 5. Germline CDR1 reads SGHRS; CDR2 reads YFSETQ. This CDR3 spans 13 amino acids. The CDR3 reads CASSAGTGAGYTF. The CDR3 DNA follows: TGCGCCAGCAGCGCCGGGACAGGGGCCGGCTACACCTTC.